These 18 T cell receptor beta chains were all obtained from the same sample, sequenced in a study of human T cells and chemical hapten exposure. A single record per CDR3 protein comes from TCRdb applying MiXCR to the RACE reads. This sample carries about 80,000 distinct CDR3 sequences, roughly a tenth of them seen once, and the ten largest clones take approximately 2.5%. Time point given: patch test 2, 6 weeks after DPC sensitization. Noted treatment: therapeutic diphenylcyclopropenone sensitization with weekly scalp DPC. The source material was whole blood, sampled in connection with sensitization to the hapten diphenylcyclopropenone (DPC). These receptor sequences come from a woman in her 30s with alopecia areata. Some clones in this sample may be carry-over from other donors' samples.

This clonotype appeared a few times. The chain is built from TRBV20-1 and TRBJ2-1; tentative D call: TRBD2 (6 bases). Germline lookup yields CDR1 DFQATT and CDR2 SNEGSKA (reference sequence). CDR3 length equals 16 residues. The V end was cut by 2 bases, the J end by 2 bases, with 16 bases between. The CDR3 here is CSARPSEGLPYNEQFF. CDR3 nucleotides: TGCAGTGCTAGACCCTCCGAGGGACTCCCCTACAATGAGCAGTTCTTC.

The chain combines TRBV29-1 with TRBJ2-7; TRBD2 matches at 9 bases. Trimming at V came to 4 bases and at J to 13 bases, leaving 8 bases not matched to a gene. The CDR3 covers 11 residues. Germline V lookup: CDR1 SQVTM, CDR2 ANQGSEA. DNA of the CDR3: TGCAGCGTTGCCACAGCTAGCGGGGATTACTTC. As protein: CSVATASGDYF.

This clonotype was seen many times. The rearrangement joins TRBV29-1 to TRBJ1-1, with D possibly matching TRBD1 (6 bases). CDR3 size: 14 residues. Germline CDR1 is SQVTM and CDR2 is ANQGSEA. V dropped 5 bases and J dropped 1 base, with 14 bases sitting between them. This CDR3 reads CSVSRQAGNTEAFF. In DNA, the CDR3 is TGCAGCGTTTCGCGACAGGCCGGGAACACTGAAGCTTTCTTT.

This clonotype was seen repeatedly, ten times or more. CDR3 residues: CASSPPGRPNNEQFF. CDR3 sequence (DNA): TGTGCCAGCAGCCCCCCGGGAAGACCAAACAATGAGCAGTTCTTC. V usage is TRBV14 and J usage is TRBJ2-1, with TRBD2 as a possible D gene (5 bases). Germline V gene lookup returns CDR1 SGHDN and CDR2 FVKESK. Trimming stripped 4 bases from V and 5 bases from J, with 15 bases between. The CDR3 sequence is 15 residues long.

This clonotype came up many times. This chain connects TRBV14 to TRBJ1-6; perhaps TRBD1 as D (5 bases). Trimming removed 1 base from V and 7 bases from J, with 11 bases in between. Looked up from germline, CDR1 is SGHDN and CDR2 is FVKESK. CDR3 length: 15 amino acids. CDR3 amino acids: CASSQGVRANSPLHF. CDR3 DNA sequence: TGTGCCAGCAGCCAAGGGGTCAGGGCGAATTCACCCCTCCACTTT.

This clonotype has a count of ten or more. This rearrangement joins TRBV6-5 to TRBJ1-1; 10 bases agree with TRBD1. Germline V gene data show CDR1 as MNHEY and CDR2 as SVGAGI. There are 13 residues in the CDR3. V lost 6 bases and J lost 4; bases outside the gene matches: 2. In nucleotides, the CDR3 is TGTGCCAGCAGAGGACAGGGGGGCACTGAAGCTTTCTTT. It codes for CASRGQGGTEAFF.

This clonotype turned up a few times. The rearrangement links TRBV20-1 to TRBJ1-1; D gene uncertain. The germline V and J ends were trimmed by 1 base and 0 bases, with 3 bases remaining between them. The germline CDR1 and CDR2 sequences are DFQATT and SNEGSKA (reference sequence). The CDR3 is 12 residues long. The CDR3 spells CSARGLNTEAFF. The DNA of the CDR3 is TGCAGTGCTAGAGGTCTGAACACTGAAGCTTTCTTT.

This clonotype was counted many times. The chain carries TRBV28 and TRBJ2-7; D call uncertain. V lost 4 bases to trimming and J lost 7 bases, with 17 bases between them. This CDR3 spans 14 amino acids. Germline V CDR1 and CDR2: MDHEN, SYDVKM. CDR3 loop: CASSSPEGPKEQYF. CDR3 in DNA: TGTGCCAGCAGTTCGCCTGAAGGCCCTAAGGAGCAGTACTTC.

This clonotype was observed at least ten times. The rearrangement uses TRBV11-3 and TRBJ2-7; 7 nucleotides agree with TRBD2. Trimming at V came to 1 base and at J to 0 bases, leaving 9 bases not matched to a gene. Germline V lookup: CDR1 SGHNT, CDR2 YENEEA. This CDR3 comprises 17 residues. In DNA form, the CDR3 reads TGTGCCAGCAGCTTAGGAAAAGGCGGGGGTAGCTCCTACGAGCAGTACTTC. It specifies CASSLGKGGGSSYEQYF.

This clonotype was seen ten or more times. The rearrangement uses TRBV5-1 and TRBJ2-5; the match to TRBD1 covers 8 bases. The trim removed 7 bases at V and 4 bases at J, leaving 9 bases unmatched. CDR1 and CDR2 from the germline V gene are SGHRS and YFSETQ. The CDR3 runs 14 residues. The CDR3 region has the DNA TGCGCCAGCCAGACAGGGGTGGACCGAGAGACCCAGTACTTC. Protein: CASQTGVDRETQYF.

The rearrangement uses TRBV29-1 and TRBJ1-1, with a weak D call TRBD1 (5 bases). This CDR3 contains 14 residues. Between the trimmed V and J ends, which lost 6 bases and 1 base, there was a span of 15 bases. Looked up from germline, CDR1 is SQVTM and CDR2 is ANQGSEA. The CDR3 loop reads CSVVGQTSNTEAFF. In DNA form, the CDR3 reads TGCAGCGTAGTGGGGCAGACCTCGAACACTGAAGCTTTCTTT.

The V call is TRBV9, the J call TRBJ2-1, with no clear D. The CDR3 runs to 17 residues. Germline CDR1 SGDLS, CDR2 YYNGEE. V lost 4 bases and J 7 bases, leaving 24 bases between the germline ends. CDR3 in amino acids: CASSPTPMGNLKNEQFF. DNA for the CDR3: TGTGCCAGCAGCCCCACCCCGATGGGAAACCTAAAGAATGAGCAGTTCTTC.

This CDR3 reads CASSQKGPSGDTQYF. The CDR3 DNA reads TGTGCCAGCAGTCAGAAGGGACCGAGCGGGGATACGCAGTATTTT. The chain carries TRBV11-3 and TRBJ2-3, with a possible D match to TRBD2 (6 bases). V lost 6 bases and J 6 bases, leaving 19 bases between the germline ends. This CDR3 has 15 amino acids. Germline V gives CDR1 SGHNT, CDR2 YENEEA.

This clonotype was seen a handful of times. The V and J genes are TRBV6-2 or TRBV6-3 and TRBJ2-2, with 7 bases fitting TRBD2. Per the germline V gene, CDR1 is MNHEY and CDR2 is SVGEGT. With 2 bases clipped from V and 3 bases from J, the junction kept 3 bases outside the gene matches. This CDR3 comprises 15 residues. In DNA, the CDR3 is TGTGCCAGCAGTTACGGCGGGAGCGACACCGGGGAGCTGTTTTTT. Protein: CASSYGGSDTGELFF.

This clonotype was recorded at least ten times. CDR3 sequence reads: CASDRDNTGELFF. The CDR3 DNA is TGTGCCAGCGACAGGGATAACACCGGGGAGCTGTTTTTT. The chain recombines TRBV2 with TRBJ2-2, with 7 nucleotides matching TRBD1. The CDR3 spans 13 residues. Germline values: CDR1 SNHLY, CDR2 FYNNEI. The V and J ends lost 8 bases and 2 bases, in that order; junction bases with no gene match: 2.

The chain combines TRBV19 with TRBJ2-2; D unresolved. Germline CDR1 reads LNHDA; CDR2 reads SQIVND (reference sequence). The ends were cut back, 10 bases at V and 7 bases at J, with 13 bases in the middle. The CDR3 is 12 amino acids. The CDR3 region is CATSSNFGELFF. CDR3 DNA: TGTGCCACCTCGAGTAACTTCGGGGAGCTGTTTTTT. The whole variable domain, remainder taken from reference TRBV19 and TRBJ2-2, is DGGITQSPKYLFRKEGQNVTLSCEQNLNHDAMYWYRQDPGQGLRLIYYSQIVNDFQKGDIAEGYSVSREKKESFPLTVTSAQKNPTAFYLCATSSNFGELFFGEGSRLTVL.

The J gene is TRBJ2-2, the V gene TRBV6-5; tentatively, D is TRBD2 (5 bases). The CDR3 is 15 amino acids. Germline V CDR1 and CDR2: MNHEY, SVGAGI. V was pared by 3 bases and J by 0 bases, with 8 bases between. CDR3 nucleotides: TGTGCCAGCAGTTATTGGGGAGCGAACACCGGGGAGCTGTTTTTT. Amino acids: CASSYWGANTGELFF.

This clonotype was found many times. The CDR3: CASSQGSGYTF. As DNA, the CDR3 is TGTGCCAGCAGCCAAGGTTCTGGCTACACCTTC. This chain joins TRBV3-1 and TRBJ1-2; D call uncertain. This CDR3 has 11 residues. Germline V lookup: CDR1 LGHDT, CDR2 YNNKEL (reference sequence). The V end lost 1 base, the J end lost 7 bases, and 4 bases lay between the germline ends. The full variable domain, rest sourced from reference TRBV3-1 and TRBJ1-2, is DTAVSQTPKYLVTQMGNDKSIKCEQNLGHDTMYWYKQDSKKFLKIMFSYNNKELIINETVPNRFSPKSPDKAHLNLHINSLELGDSAVYFCASSQGSGYTFGSGTRLTVV.